The clone carrying this TCR beta chain was observed many times. This CDR3 spans 15 amino acids. The V segment lost 3 bases and the J segment 1 base; nucleotides outside the gene matches: 6. The V gene's germline CDR1 is SGHAT and CDR2 FQNNGV. This sample was taken from a study of CD8 T cells in ankylosing spondylitis. TCRdb re-derived calls from the 5' RACE reads in MiXCR, one entry per CDR3 protein. This sample carries 200,000 to 250,000 distinct CDR3 sequences, about 11% of them seen once, and the ten largest clones take roughly 23%. The sequencing input was blood, either unsorted or a sorted T cell fraction (not recorded which). The J gene is TRBJ2-7, the V gene TRBV11-2, with 7 bases that match TRBD1. The TCR originated in a male donor with ankylosing spondylitis or in good health (not recorded which). CDR3 bases: TGTGCCAGCAGCTTCGGGACAGACCGTTCCTACGAGCAGTACTTC. Protein product: CASSFGTDRSYEQYF.